This T cell receptor (beta chain) emerged from a study of blood T cell repertoires in COVID-19. Generated by immunoSEQ multiplex PCR, the TCRdb table keeps only in-frame clones and is missing some. The sample shows about 320,000 clones, 75% to 90% of them seen only once. The CDR3 is 12 residues long. Germline V CDR1 and CDR2: MNHEY, SVGEGT. Trimming cost V 6 bases and J 5 bases, with 10 bases left between them. In assigning cohorts, the study relied on participant-reported clinical history. Source material: PBMCs or T cells enriched from blood (not recorded which). This chain connects TRBV6-2 or TRBV6-3 to TRBJ1-1, with D perhaps TRBD1 (6 bases). This receptor was obtained from a woman aged 25 to 39 who had been exposed to COVID-19. CDR3 DNA: TGTGCCAGCAGCCTAAGGGGGACTGAAGCTTTCTTT. This translates into CASSLRGTEAFF.